The source of this T cell receptor (beta chain) is a study of beta chain features in type 1 diabetes. Study information: No age, gender or cell yield differences were seen between patients and healthy donors. Examination spanned around 100,000,000 sorted cells from all samples. General observations from the study: Moderate but significant shortening of TCRB CDR3s was recorded in all four CD4+ subsets from Type 1 diabetes patients. Whether TCRB rearrangement is influenced by HLA type went unresolved here.

Expressed TCRB transcripts were sequenced, since all the RNA that had been isolated was reverse transcribed. Sequencing was performed with immunoSEQ multiplex PCR; in TCRdb, only in-frame clones are kept and a portion is missing. The sample shows 200,000 to 300,000 clones, more than 11% of them seen only once. Trimming at V came to 5 bases and at J to 3 bases, leaving 0 bases not matched to a gene. The germline V gene has CDR1 KGHSH and CDR2 LQKENI. This CDR3 spans 13 amino acids. There are a few counts of this clone. The antigen remains unidentified. Other DNA sequences within the sample encode an identical CDR3.

The receptor comes from a young man with type 1 diabetes. The sequenced material came from naive CD4+ T cells from blood. The chain joins TRBV18 to TRBJ1-1, with TRBD1 matching over 10 bases. The CDR3: CASSGQGDTEAFF. In nucleotides, the CDR3 is TGTGCCAGCTCAGGACAGGGGGACACTGAAGCTTTCTTT.